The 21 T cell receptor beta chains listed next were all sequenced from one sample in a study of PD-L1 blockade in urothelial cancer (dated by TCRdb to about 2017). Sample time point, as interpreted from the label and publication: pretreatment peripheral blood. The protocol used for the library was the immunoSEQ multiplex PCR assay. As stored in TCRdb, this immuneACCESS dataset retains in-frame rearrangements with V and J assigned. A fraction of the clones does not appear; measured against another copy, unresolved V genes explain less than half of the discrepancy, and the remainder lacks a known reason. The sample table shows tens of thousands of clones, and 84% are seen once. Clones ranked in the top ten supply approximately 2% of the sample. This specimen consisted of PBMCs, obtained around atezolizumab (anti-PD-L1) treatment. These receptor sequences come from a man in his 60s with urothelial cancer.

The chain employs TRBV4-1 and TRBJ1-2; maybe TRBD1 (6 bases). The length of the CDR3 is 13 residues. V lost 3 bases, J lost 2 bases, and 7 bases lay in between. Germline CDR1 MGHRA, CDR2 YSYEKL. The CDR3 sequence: CASSHGQNYGYTF. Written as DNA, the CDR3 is TGCGCCAGCAGCCATGGACAGAACTATGGCTACACCTTC.

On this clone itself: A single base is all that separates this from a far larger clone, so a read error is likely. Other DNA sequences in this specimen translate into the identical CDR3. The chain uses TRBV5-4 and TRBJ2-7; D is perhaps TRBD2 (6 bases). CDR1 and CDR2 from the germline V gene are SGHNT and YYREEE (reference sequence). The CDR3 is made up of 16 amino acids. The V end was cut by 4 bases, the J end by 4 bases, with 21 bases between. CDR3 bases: TGTGCCAGCAGCCAAGATCCCTCGGGAGTGCTTTACGAGCAGTACTTC. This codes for CASSQDPSGVLYEQYF.

The CDR3: CASSLGLAGFTDTQYF. CDR3 in DNA: TGTGCCAGCAGTTTAGGTCTAGCGGGATTCACAGATACGCAGTATTTT. V is TRBV28 and J is TRBJ2-3, with TRBD2 matching 9 bases. The CDR3 has 16 residues. The V gene's germline CDR1 is MDHEN and CDR2 SYDVKM. V lost 2 bases to trimming and J lost 2 bases; unmatched junction nucleotides: 5.

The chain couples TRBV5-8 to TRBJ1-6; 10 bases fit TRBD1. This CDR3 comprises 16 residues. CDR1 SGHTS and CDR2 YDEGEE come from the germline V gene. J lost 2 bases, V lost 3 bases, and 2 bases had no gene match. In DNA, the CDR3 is TGTGCCAGCAGCTCGGGACAGGGGACCTATAATTCACCCCTCCACTTT. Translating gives CASSSGQGTYNSPLHF.

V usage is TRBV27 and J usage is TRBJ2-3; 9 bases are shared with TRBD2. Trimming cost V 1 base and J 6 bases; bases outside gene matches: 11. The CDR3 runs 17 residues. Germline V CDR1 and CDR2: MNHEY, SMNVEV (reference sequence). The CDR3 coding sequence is TGTGCCAGCAGTTTATGGCGGGGGGGCCAGGGGGTGGATACGCAGTATTTT. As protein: CASSLWRGGQGVDTQYF.

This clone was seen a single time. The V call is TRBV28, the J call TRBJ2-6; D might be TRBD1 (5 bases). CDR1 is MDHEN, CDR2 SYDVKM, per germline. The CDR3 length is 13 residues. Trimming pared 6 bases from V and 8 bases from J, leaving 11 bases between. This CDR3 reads CASSSRVSNVLTF. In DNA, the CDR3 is TGTGCCAGCAGCAGCAGGGTGTCCAACGTCCTGACTTTC.

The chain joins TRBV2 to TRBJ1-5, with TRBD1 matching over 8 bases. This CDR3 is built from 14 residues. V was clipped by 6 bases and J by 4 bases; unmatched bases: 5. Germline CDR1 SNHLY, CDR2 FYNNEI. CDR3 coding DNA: TGTGCCAGCAGCGGACAGGGCCAGAATCAGCCCCAGCATTTT. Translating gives CASSGQGQNQPQHF. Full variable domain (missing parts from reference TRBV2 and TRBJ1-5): EPEVTQTPSHQVTQMGQEVILRCVPISNHLYFYWYRQILGQKVEFLVSFYNNEISEKSEIFDDQFSVERPDGSNFTLKIRSTKLEDSAMYFCASSGQGQNQPQHFGDGTRLSIL.

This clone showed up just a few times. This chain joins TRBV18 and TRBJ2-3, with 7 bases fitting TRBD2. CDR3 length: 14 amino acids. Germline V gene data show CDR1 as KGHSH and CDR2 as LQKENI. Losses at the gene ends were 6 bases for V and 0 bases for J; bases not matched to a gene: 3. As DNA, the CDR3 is TGTGCCAGCTCCCTCGGGGGGAGCACAGATACGCAGTATTTT. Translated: CASSLGGSTDTQYF.

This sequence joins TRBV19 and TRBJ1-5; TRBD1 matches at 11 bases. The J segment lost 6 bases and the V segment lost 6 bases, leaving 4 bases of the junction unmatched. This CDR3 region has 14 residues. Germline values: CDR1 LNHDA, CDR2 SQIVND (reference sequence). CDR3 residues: CASRSGTGGQPQHF. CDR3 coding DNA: TGTGCCAGTAGGAGTGGGACAGGGGGTCAGCCCCAGCATTTT.

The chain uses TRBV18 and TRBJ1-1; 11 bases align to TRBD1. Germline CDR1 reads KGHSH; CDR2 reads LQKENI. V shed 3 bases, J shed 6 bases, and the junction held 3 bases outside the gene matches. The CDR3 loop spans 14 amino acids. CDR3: CASSPDRGRAEAFF. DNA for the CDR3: TGTGCCAGCTCACCGGACAGGGGGCGCGCTGAAGCTTTCTTT.

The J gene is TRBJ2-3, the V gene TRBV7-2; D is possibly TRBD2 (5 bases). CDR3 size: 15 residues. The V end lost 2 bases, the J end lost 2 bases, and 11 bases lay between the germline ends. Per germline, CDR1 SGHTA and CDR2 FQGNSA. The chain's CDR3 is CASSLIGGPTDTQYF. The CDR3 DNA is TGTGCCAGCAGCTTAATCGGCGGGCCCACAGATACGCAGTATTTT.

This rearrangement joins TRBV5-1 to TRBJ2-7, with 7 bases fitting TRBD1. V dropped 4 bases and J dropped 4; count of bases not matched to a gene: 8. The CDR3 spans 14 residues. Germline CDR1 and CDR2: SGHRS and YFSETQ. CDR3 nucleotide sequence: TGCGCCAGCAGCCTAGACCCGGACAGGTACGAGCAGTACTTC. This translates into CASSLDPDRYEQYF.

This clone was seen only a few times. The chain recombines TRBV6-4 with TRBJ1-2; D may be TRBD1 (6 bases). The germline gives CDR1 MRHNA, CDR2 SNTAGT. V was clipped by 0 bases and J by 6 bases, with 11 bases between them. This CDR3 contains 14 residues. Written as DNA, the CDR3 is TGTGCCAGCAGTGACTCCGCAGGGGCGGATGGCTACACCTTC. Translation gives CASSDSAGADGYTF.

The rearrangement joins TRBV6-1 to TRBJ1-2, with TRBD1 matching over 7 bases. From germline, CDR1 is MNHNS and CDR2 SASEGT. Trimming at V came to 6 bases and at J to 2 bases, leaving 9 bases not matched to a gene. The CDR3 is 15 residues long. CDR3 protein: CASSADRDGNYGYTF. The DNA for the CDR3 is TGTGCCAGCAGCGCAGACAGGGATGGAAACTATGGCTACACCTTC.

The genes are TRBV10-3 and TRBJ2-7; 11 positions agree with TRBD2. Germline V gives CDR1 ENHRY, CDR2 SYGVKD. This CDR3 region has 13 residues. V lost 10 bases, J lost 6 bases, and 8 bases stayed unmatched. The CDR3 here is CATKLAGAGEQYF. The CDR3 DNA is TGTGCCACAAAACTAGCGGGAGCGGGCGAGCAGTACTTC.

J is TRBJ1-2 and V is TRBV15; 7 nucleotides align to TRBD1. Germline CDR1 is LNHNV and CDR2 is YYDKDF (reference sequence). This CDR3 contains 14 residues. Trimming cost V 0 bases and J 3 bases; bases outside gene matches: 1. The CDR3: CATSRDGTDYGYTF. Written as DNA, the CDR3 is TGTGCCACCAGCAGAGATGGGACAGACTATGGCTACACCTTC. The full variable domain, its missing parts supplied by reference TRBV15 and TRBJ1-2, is DAMVIQNPRYQVTQFGKPVTLSCSQTLNHNVMYWYQQKSSQAPKLLFHYYDKDFNNEADTPDNFQSRRPNTSFCFLDIRSPGLGDTAMYLCATSRDGTDYGYTFGSGTRLTVV.

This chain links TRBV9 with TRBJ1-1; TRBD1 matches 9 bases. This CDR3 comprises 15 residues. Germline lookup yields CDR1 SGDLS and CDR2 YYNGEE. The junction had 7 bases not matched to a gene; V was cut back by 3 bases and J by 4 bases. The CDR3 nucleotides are TGTGCCAGCAGCGGAACAGGGGGCCTGGGCACTGAAGCTTTCTTT. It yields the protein CASSGTGGLGTEAFF.

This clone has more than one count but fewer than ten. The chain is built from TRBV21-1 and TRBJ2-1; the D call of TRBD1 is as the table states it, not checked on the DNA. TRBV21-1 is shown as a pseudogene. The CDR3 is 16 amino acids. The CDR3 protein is CASTLKFTGTYNEQFF. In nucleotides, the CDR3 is TGTGCCAGCACCCTTAAATTTACAGGAACCTACAATGAGCAGTTCTTC.

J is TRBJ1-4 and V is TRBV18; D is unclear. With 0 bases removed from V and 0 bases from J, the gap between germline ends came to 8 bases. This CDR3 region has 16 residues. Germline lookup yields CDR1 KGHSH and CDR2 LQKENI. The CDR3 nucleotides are TGTGCCAGCTCACCACCGATCAGATCAACTAATGAAAAACTGTTTTTT. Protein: CASSPPIRSTNEKLFF.

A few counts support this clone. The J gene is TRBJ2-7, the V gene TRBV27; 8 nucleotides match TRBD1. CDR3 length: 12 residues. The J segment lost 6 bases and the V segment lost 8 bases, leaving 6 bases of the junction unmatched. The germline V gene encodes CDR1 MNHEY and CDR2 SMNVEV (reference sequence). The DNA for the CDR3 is TGTGCCAGCTCAGGGGGCCTGGGCGAGCAGTACTTC. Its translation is CASSGGLGEQYF.

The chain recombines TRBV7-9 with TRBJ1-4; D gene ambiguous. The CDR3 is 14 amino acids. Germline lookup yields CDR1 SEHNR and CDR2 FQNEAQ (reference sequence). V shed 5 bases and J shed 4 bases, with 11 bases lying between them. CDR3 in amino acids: CASSRAGSNEKLFF. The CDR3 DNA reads TGTGCCAGCAGCCGGGCCGGGAGTAATGAAAAACTGTTTTTT.